This TCR beta chain was sequenced in a study of shared clonotypes between healthy human individuals (dated by TCRdb to the early 2020s). At the level of the whole study: The cohort comprised two women and a few men aged 18 to 49 years. To increase sequencing depth and limit assay-specific biases, different laboratories used diverse techniques to prepare libraries and sequence TCR repertoires. The study deeply sequenced blood TCR repertoires of five healthy adults to estimate repertoire size and the extent of clonotype sharing between individuals. For each donor, CD4 naive and CD4 memory were each given three plates, CD8 naive was given two plates, and CD8 memory was given one plate. Leukapheresis yielded between about 0.9 and 9 billion PBMCs per donor.

What the authors observed across the whole study: Incomplete sequencing was indicated by rarefaction of sorted-subset datasets, despite the large sequencing depth. Sampling was restricted to blood, and TCR repertoires in tissue are likely to differ from TCR repertoires in blood. Larger estimated clonotype richness was generally found for naive subsets than for memory subsets. Compared with non-shared clonotypes, the clonotypes found in all four sorted-subset donors had higher generation probabilities. Based on pairwise subsampling, the degree of clonotype sharing among donors was expected to be affected by sequencing depth. When a few donors were compared, the shared fraction of clonotypes was about 5.4% for naive CD4, around 4% for naive CD8, more than 2% for memory CD4, and 0.35% to 0.4% for memory CD8. The genetic and exposure-history diversity represented was limited by the small number of donors.

CDR1 SGHRS and CDR2 YFSETQ are derived from the germline V gene. V is pared back by 3 bases and J by 0 bases, with 9 bases lying between the germline termini. The CDR3 numbers 14 residues from cysteine through phenylalanine. Solely the CDR3 DNA is kept, with 42 bases framed from the first base. On this clone: The antigen it binds to is not known. Base qualities are missing; no much larger clone stands one base away.

TCR CDR3 regions were amplified from genomic DNA by multiplex PCR using the deep immunoSEQ assay. Extracted genomic DNA from each cell subset was distributed evenly across all wells of several immunoSEQ 96-well plates, and each plate was treated as a replicate. For sorted subsets, 200 to 250 ng genomic DNA, equal to some 28,000 T cell genomes, was loaded into each replicate PCR. The purified libraries were quantified using a Qubit 3.0 fluorometer, sized with a Bioanalyzer 2100, and then quantified again using the KAPA Library Quantification kit. Each immunoSEQ 96-well plate was sequenced on its own single-read 150-cycle Illumina NextSeq 550 flow cell. Per the original workflow: The immunoSEQ output contained only junctional sequences without quality scores, so filtering could not match that applied to full-length reads. To assign V/J genes and CDR3, sequences were annotated using PyIR, a Python wrapper for IgBLAST v1.9, with IMGT germline references. Reads were filtered out if the reads had weak V/J assignments (E-value above 1e-6), no CDR3, stop codons, out-of-frame junctions, or ambiguous translated residues. A V3J clonotype was defined by an identical inferred V gene, J gene, and CDR3 amino acid sequence. The percentage overlap between two repertoires was calculated by dividing the number of shared unique clonotypes by the size of the smaller repertoire. Repertoire richness was assessed with RTK rarefaction, the Chao1 estimator, and Recon v2.1 estimates of unobserved clonotypes. Generation probabilities were computed with OLGA for all TCRbeta clonotypes obtained by the gDNA method from several donors. TCRdb limited this immuneACCESS table to in-frame rearrangements with V and J called. A share of clones is missing; checked studies link under half to unresolved V genes, and the rest is unexplained. The V and J calls and clone size come from that table; D and trimming were worked out from the DNA. In all, the sample holds about 1 million clones, and around 74% of those were seen once. Around 1.5% of the sample is held by the ten biggest clonotypes.

The donors were healthy, HIV-negative adults who had no recently reported acute infections or vaccinations. Every donor was a Caucasian adult living in Nashville, Tennessee, USA. CD4+ T cells were enriched by magnetic negative selection, after which naive cells were positively selected on CD45RA and the negative fraction was taken as the memory subset. Blood was collected by leukapheresis, and PBMCs were isolated by Ficoll-Histopaque density gradient centrifugation and then cryopreserved in liquid nitrogen vapor phase. Purity and quantity of every magnetically sorted T cell population were checked by analytical flow cytometry. Genomic DNA was isolated from every sorted fraction and measured by UV absorbance on a Nanodrop 2000c.

This receptor chain uses TRBV5-1 and TRBJ1-1; the D region possibly corresponds to TRBD1 (5 bases align). The sample taken for sequencing was memory CD4+ T cells sorted from blood. The cell subset or site label corresponds to: CD45RA-negative fraction. The clonotype originates from a man aged 18-30 years in good health. The DNA sequence reads TGCGCCAGCAGCTCGGACACCTTGAACACTGAAGCTTTCTTT. Its translation reads: CASSSDTLNTEAFF.